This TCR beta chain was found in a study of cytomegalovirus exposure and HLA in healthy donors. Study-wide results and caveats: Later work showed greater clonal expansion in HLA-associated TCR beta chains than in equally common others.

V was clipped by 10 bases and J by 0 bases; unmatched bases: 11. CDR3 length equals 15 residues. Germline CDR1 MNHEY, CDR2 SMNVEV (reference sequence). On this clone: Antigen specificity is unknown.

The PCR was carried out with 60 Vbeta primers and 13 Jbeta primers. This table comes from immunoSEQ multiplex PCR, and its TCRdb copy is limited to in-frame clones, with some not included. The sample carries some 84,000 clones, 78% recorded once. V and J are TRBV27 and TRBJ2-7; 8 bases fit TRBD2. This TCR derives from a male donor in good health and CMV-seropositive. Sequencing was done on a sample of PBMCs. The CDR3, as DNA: TGTGCCACGGCTTTCAGCGGGAGTAGCTCCTACGAGCAGTACTTC. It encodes CATAFSGSSSYEQYF.